The present T cell receptor (beta chain) was sequenced within a study of blood T cells in healthy people across ages. Study as a whole: Per every two T cells, about one barcoded beta molecule was captured by template switching.

This clonotype was picked up many times. Antigen: not known. Trimming took 3 bases from V and 1 from J, leaving 12 bases between them. Germline V lookup: CDR1 LGHNA, CDR2 YNFKEQ. The CDR3 is made up of 15 amino acids. Whole-study results and caveats: Relative to aged donors, long-lived donors carried more naive CD4+ cells and displayed higher diversity.

The authors ran a second PCR of about 6 to 12 cycles using a sample-barcoded 5' primer and a J-beta primer mix. TCRdb reanalysed the 5' RACE reads using MiXCR and keeps one entry per CDR3 protein. The sample contains approximately 730,000 distinct CDR3 sequences, less than 70% of which appear only once. The TCR was taken from a man older than 75 in good health. The V call is TRBV4-2, the J call TRBJ2-5; no clear D. Sequencing used blood. The DNA of the CDR3 is TGTGCCAGCAGCCAGGTGGAGACAATCCAAGAGACCCAGTACTTC. It specifies CASSQVETIQETQYF.